These T cell receptor beta chains were read from a single sample in a study of T cells in Graves' hyperthyroidism and ophthalmopathy. TCRdb re-called the multiplex PCR reads with MiXCR, one entry per CDR3 protein. The sample carries about 420,000 distinct CDR3 sequences, around 15% recorded once. Sequencing input: blood. These receptors were taken from a woman in her late teens or twenties with Graves' hyperthyroidism. Both conserved end residues are part of each CDR3. The order of the fields is J gene, V gene, clone size, D gene, CDR3 DNA, CDR3 protein. The D gene is left open where the match is weak. Size tells how often a clone was seen (once, few, many) or the class of an expanded clone, and some rows leave it out.

>TRBJ2-3|TRBV20-1|many|.
TGCAGTGCTAGATCTGGGTCCCCCCCCCACACAGATACGCAGTATTTT
CSARSGSPPHTDTQYF
>TRBJ2-2|TRBV20-1|many|.
TGCAGTGTTCTACGGGGAGAGACCGGGGAGCTGTTTTTT
CSVLRGETGELFF
>TRBJ1-2|TRBV28|.|TRBD1
TGTGCCAGCAGTTTTTCGACAGGGGCTGGCTACACCTTC
CASSFSTGAGYTF
>TRBJ2-1|TRBV20-1|few|TRBD2
TGCAGTGCTAGAGACCCACTAGCGGTAATTTACAATGAGCAGTTCTTC
CSARDPLAVIYNEQFF
>TRBJ2-1|TRBV20-1|many|TRBD1
TGCAGTGCTAGAGATCTGAGGCAGGGGGCCTTGAATGAGCAGTTCTTC
CSARDLRQGALNEQFF
>TRBJ2-7|TRBV5-6|.|TRBD1
TGTGCCAGCAGCATTCGACTACGGGACAGGGTGTACGAGCAGTACTTC
CASSIRLRDRVYEQYF
>TRBJ2-5|TRBV29-1|few|TRBD1
TGCAGCGGGGACAGGGCAGAGACCCAGTACTTC
CSGDRAETQYF
>TRBJ2-7|TRBV5-6|few|TRBD1
TGTGCCAGCAGCGCCGGACAGGGTACCCACGAGCAGTACTTC
CASSAGQGTHEQYF
>TRBJ2-2|TRBV6-1|.|TRBD2
TGTGCCACCGCCGCACTAGCGGGCCAATTGGGCACCGGGGAGCTGTTTTTT
CATAALAGQLGTGELFF
>TRBJ2-7|TRBV20-1|many|.
TGCAGTGCTTCGGACCTCTACGAGCAGTACTTC
CSASDLYEQYF
>TRBJ1-1|TRBV2|many|.
TGTGCCAGCAGGAGCCGAACAGGGACCCAGAACACTGAAGCTTTCTTT
CASRSRTGTQNTEAFF
>TRBJ2-3|TRBV12-3/TRBV12-4|.|TRBD2
TGTGCCACACGGGAGAGGGGAGGGGATGGCACAGATACGCAGTATTTT
CATRERGGDGTDTQYF
>TRBJ1-5|TRBV7-2|.|.
TGTGCCAGCAGCTTAGCTGGGCTGGGCAATCAGCCCCAGCATTTT
CASSLAGLGNQPQHF
>TRBJ2-1|TRBV28|many|.
TGTGCCAGCAGTTTGGCGGGACCTCGTCGTTATGAGCAGTTCTTC
CASSLAGPRRYEQFF
>TRBJ2-4|TRBV2|many|TRBD2
TGTGCCAGTAGACGGGACTATCTAGCCAAAAACATTCAGTACTTC
CASRRDYLAKNIQYF
>TRBJ1-1|TRBV24-1|many|.
TGTGCCACCAGTGATGTGCGGGTAAGGGGCGCTGAAGCTTTCTTT
CATSDVRVRGAEAFF